The 4 T cell receptor beta chains below all came from one sample that was sequenced in a study of blood T cell repertoires in COVID-19. Profiling relied on immunoSEQ multiplex PCR, and the TCRdb table lists in-frame clones only, not all of them. The data show some 21,000 clones, roughly four fifths seen once. The sample comprised peripheral blood. Source of these receptors: a human donor in a cohort sampled during active COVID-19.

The chain uses TRBV7-7 and TRBJ2-2; a possible D gene is TRBD2 (5 bases). The CDR3 runs 15 residues. Per the germline V gene, CDR1 is SSHAT and CDR2 is FNYEAQ (reference sequence). Here the CDR3 reads CASPRGLRSTGELFF. CDR3 nucleotides: TGTGCTAGCCCGCGAGGACTGAGGTCCACCGGGGAGCTGTTTTTT.

This clone was observed a handful of times. The chain links TRBV11-2 to TRBJ1-3; a weak D match, TRBD1 (6 bases). There are 15 residues in the CDR3. From germline, CDR1 is SGHAT and CDR2 FQNNGV. Trimming removed 3 bases at V and 0 bases at J, with 9 bases between. In DNA, the CDR3 is TGTGCCAGCAGCTTCCCAGGGGCCTCTGGAAACACCATATATTTT. This encodes CASSFPGASGNTIYF. The complete variable domain, with remaining parts taken from reference TRBV11-2 and TRBJ1-3, reads EAGVAQSPRYKIIEKRQSVAFWCNPISGHATLYWYQQILGQGPKLLIQFQNNGVVDDSQLPKDRFSAERLKGVDSTLKIQPAKLEDSAVYLCASSFPGASGNTIYFGEGSWLTVV.

The rearrangement links TRBV5-1 to TRBJ2-6, with D hard to call. Per the germline V gene, CDR1 is SGHRS and CDR2 is YFSETQ. The CDR3 extends over 14 amino acids. Between the trimmed V and J ends, which lost 4 bases and 2 bases, there was a span of 7 bases. The CDR3 region is CASSLDTGANVLTF. The CDR3 bases are TGCGCCAGCAGCCTTGACACTGGGGCCAACGTCCTGACTTTC.

The CDR3 protein is CASSPTGDGYTF. CDR3 DNA: TGTGCCAGCAGCCCGACAGGGGATGGCTACACCTTC. This chain links TRBV16 with TRBJ1-2; TRBD1 agrees at 8 bases. There are 12 residues in the CDR3. Unmatched junction bases numbered 1, after V lost 4 bases and J lost 6 bases. Germline V gives CDR1 KGHSY, CDR2 FQNENV.